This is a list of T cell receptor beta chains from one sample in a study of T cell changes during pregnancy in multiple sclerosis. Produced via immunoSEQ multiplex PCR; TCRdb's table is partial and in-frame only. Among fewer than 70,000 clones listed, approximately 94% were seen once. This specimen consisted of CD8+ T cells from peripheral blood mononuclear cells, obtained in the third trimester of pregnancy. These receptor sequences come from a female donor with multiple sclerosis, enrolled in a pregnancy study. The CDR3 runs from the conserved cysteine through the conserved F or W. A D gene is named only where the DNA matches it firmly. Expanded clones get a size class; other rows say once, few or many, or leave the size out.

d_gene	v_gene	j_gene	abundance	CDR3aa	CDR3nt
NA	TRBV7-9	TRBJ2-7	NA	CASSLSQGSPYEQYF	TGTGCCAGCAGCTTATCGCAGGGTAGCCCCTACGAGCAGTACTTC
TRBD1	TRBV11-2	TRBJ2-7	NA	CASGFGTGSFEQYF	TGTGCCAGCGGGTTTGGGACAGGCTCGTTCGAGCAGTACTTC
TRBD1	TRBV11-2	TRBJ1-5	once	CASSHGTGGNQPQHF	TGTGCCAGCAGCCACGGGACAGGGGGCAATCAGCCCCAGCATTTT
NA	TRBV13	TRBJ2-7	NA	CASSGPSARSKGIAYEQYF	TGTGCCAGCAGCGGACCTAGCGCCCGATCGAAGGGTATCGCCTACGAGCAGTACTTC
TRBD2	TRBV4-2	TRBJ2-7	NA	CASSQLTTSGDEQYF	TGTGCCAGCAGCCAACTTACGACTAGCGGGGACGAGCAGTACTTC
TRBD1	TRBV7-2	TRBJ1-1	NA	CASSLFPGQGAALLTEAFF	TGTGCCAGCAGCCTATTCCCGGGACAGGGGGCGGCCTTGCTCACTGAAGCTTTCTTT
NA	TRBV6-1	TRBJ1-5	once	CASSEFLVAGEGNQPQHF	TGTGCCAGCAGTGAATTTCTTGTGGCAGGGGAAGGAAATCAGCCCCAGCATTTT
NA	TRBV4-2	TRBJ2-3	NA	CASNLRQASTDTQYF	TGTGCCAGCAACCTAAGACAGGCAAGCACAGATACGCAGTATTTT
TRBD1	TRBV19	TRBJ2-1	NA	CASSIGQGYYNEQFF	TGTGCCAGTAGTATAGGACAGGGGTACTACAATGAGCAGTTCTTC
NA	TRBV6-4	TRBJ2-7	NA	CASSDIGQSSYEQYF	TGTGCCAGCAGTGACATCGGACAGAGCTCCTACGAGCAGTACTTC
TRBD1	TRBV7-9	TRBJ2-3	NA	CASSSGGTGFTDTQYF	TGTGCCAGCAGCTCAGGAGGGACAGGGTTCACAGATACGCAGTATTTT
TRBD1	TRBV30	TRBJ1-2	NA	CAWSVGGSSYGYTF	TGTGCCTGGAGTGTAGGGGGCAGCTCCTATGGCTACACCTTC
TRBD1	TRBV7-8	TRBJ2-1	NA	CASSFRDSLSYNEQFF	TGTGCCAGCAGTTTTCGGGACAGCCTTTCCTACAATGAGCAGTTCTTC
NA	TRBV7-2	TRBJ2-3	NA	CAKAPLSGRSDTQYF	TGTGCCAAAGCCCCCCTAAGCGGCCGGTCCGATACGCAGTATTTT
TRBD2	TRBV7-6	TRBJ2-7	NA	CASSPLAGEIYEQYF	TGTGCCAGCAGCCCGCTAGCGGGAGAGATCTACGAGCAGTACTTC
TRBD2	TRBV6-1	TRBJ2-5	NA	CASSAISGSGQETQYF	TGTGCCAGCAGTGCGATTAGCGGGAGTGGACAAGAGACCCAGTACTTC
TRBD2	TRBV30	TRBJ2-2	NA	CACPRGTSGTGELFF	TGTGCCTGCCCCAGGGGGACTAGCGGGACCGGGGAGCTGTTTTTT
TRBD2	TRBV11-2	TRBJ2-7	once	CASSMGTSGRYEQYF	TGTGCCAGCAGCATGGGGACTAGCGGCCGCTACGAGCAGTACTTC
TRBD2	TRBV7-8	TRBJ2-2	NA	CASSLSWAGGPTGELFF	TGTGCCAGCAGCCTTAGCTGGGCGGGAGGGCCCACCGGGGAGCTGTTTTTT
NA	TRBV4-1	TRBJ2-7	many	CASSPGQTRYEQYF	TGCGCCAGCAGCCCCGGACAGACTCGATACGAGCAGTACTTC
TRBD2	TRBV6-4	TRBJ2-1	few	CASSDSAGEVNEQFF	TGTGCCAGCAGTGACTCTGCGGGAGAGGTTAATGAGCAGTTCTTC
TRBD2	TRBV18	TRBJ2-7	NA	CASGKLAGGREQYF	TGTGCCAGCGGAAAACTAGCGGGAGGGCGCGAGCAGTACTTC
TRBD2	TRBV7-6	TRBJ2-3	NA	CASSYPSEAAGATDTQYF	TGTGCCAGCAGCTACCCCTCGGAGGCGGCGGGAGCCACAGATACGCAGTATTTT